The 14 T cell receptor beta chains below come from one sample, sequenced in a study of prognosis after radiotherapy for stage I lung cancer. From genomic DNA, TCR beta CDR3 was amplified by two-round multiplex PCR. First-round PCR used primers specific to each TRBV and TRBJ gene. TCRdb itself ran the multiplex PCR reads through MiXCR, one entry per CDR3 protein. In the table there are some 24,000 distinct CDR3 sequences, under 40% of which are singletons. The input for sequencing was PBMCs, taken before or after stereotactic body radiation therapy (not recorded which). The receptors stem from a donor of 50 years or more with non-small cell lung cancer.

The sample holds a few counts of this clonotype. The chain combines TRBV20-1 with TRBJ2-3; no definite D call. The V end was cut by 2 bases, the J end by 0 bases, with 9 bases between. Germline lookup yields CDR1 DFQATT and CDR2 SNEGSKA (reference sequence). The CDR3 contains 14 residues. CDR3 in DNA: TGCAGTGCTAGAAGTGGGTTAAGCACAGATACGCAGTATTTT. This translates into CSARSGLSTDTQYF.

The chain uses TRBV5-1 and TRBJ2-7, with D possibly matching TRBD2 (6 bases). The CDR3 covers 14 residues. Trimming removed 2 bases at V and 4 bases at J, with 13 bases between. The germline gives CDR1 SGHRS, CDR2 YFSETQ. In DNA form, the CDR3 reads TGCGCCAGCAGCTTCGGAGGGGCGCAGTACGAGCAGTACTTC. Translation: CASSFGGAQYEQYF.

This clonotype occurred a few times. The chain is built from TRBV20-1 and TRBJ2-3, with 7 bases fitting TRBD2. Germline assignment: CDR1 DFQATT and CDR2 SNEGSKA (reference sequence). V gave up 5 bases and J gave up 3 bases; unmatched junction bases: 14. This CDR3 has 16 residues. In DNA form, the CDR3 reads TGCAGTGCTTACTCCTCGGTGGGGGGGGAAACAGATACGCAGTATTTT. It encodes CSAYSSVGGETDTQYF.

DNA for the CDR3: TGTGCCAGCAGCGGCGGGACAGGGGGTTACTACGAGCAGTACTTC. Translating gives CASSGGTGGYYEQYF. This chain links TRBV6-2 or TRBV6-3 with TRBJ2-7; 11 positions agree with TRBD1. In germline, CDR1 is MNHEY, CDR2 SVGEGT. The CDR3 runs to 15 residues. With 6 bases clipped from V and 3 bases from J, the junction kept 7 bases outside the gene matches.

This clonotype was detected ten times or more. V gene TRBV7-3 combines with J gene TRBJ2-1; 10 positions match TRBD2. V lost 4 bases to trimming and J lost 15 bases; unmatched junction nucleotides: 6. The CDR3 consists of 12 residues. The germline V gene encodes CDR1 SGHTA and CDR2 FQGTGA. The CDR3 loop reads CASSSPGLASFF. The CDR3 nucleotides read TGTGCCAGCAGCTCCCCGGGACTAGCGTCGTTCTTC.

The J gene is TRBJ1-5, the V gene TRBV27; D not resolved. This CDR3 contains 17 residues. Germline V lookup: CDR1 MNHEY, CDR2 SMNVEV (reference sequence). The germline V and J ends were trimmed by 3 bases and 2 bases, with 17 bases remaining between them. In DNA, the CDR3 is TGTGCCAGCAGTTTCCTTACGCGGGTGGAAGGCAATCAGCCCCAGCATTTT. It encodes CASSFLTRVEGNQPQHF.

This clonotype has a count of ten or more. Sequence at one end of the junction differs from germline and may be a read error. This sequence joins TRBV7-9 and TRBJ2-2; maybe TRBD1 (6 bases). The length of the CDR3 is 15 residues. In germline, CDR1 is SEHNR, CDR2 FQNEAQ (reference sequence). CDR3 nucleotide sequence: TGTGCCGGCAGCTTAAACAGGGCGAACACCGGGGAGCTGTTTTTT. This sequence encodes CAGSLNRANTGELFF.

This clonotype appeared many times. The chain has TRBV4-2 and TRBJ1-2; no reliable D call. From germline, CDR1 is LGHNA and CDR2 YNFKEQ. The CDR3 consists of 16 residues. Trimming removed 0 bases at V and 3 bases at J, with 14 bases between. CDR3 region: CASSQESGVRYYGYTF. The CDR3 DNA is TGTGCCAGCAGCCAAGAGTCCGGGGTAAGGTACTATGGCTACACCTTC.

This clonotype was counted many times. The chain has TRBV7-6 and TRBJ2-5, with D perhaps matching TRBD2 (5 bases). Trimming stripped 2 bases from V and 5 bases from J, with 12 bases between. CDR1 and CDR2 from the germline V gene are SGHVS and FNYEAQ. The CDR3 covers 14 residues. In nucleotides, the CDR3 is TGTGCCAGCAGCTTAAACCCTAGCAGCGAGACCCAGTACTTC. Residues: CASSLNPSSETQYF.

The V and J genes are TRBV20-1 and TRBJ2-3; D could derive from TRBD1 or TRBD2 (6 bases each). Germline CDR1 and CDR2: DFQATT and SNEGSKA (reference sequence). Trimming removed 3 bases from V and 4 bases from J, with 14 bases in between. This CDR3 has 14 residues. The CDR3 sequence: CSARRGAGSDTQYF. In DNA, the CDR3 is TGCAGTGCTAGGAGGGGGGCTGGATCAGATACGCAGTATTTT.

In regard to this clonotype: A far larger clone is a single base away, which makes a read error likely. This chain connects TRBV10-2 to TRBJ2-3, with 9 bases fitting TRBD2. This CDR3 comprises 19 residues. Germline-derived CDR1 and CDR2 are WSHSY and SAAADI. CDR3 region: CASTSPRGRSGRSADTQYF. The CDR3 nucleotides read TGTGCCAGCACTTCCCCCCGGGGGAGGAGCGGGAGGTCTGCAGATACGCAGTATTTT.

The V call is TRBV12-5, the J call TRBJ1-5; a weak D match, TRBD1 (5 bases). Between the trimmed V and J ends, which lost 7 bases and 3 bases, there was a span of 10 bases. CDR1 LGHNT and CDR2 FRNRAP come from the germline V gene. The length of the CDR3 is 13 residues. The DNA for the CDR3 is TGTGCTAGTGACCAGGGTTACAATCAGCCCCAGCATTTT. Protein sequence: CASDQGYNQPQHF.

This clonotype was detected many times. The rearrangement links TRBV6-4 to TRBJ1-5, with a possible D match to TRBD1 (6 bases). The CDR3 sequence is 14 residues long. CDR1 is MRHNA and CDR2 is SNTAGT in the germline V gene. Trimming removed 6 bases at V and 8 bases at J, with 17 bases between. CDR3 coding DNA: TGTGCCAGCAGGGGAGCAGGGGAACGAAAGCCCCAGCATTTT. Its protein is CASRGAGERKPQHF.

This clonotype was seen only once. A read error is likely here: a far larger clone is one base away. The chain is built from TRBV30 and TRBJ2-5; 8 bases fit TRBD1. The CDR3 contains 14 residues. Per the germline V gene, CDR1 is GTSNPN and CDR2 is SVGIG (reference sequence). After removal of 4 bases from V and 11 bases from J, the junction contained 15 bases not matched to a gene. This chain's CDR3 is CAWNQGAFAGEQYF. DNA of the CDR3: TGTGCCTGGAATCAGGGGGCTTTCGCCGGTGAGCAGTACTTC.